These 29 T cell receptor beta chains were sequenced from one sample in a study of read filtering for tumor transcriptome and immune sequencing. Molecular barcoded adaptors covering alpha/delta and beta/gamma chains were used on about 0.4 ug RNA. TCRdb re-analysed the reads in MiXCR, keeping a single row per CDR3 protein. The repertoire holds approximately 58,000 distinct CDR3 sequences, with roughly an eighth as singletons. The source material was a population of CD138-negative cells sorted from bone marrow. The receptors were gathered from a donor over 35 with multiple myeloma.

This clonotype was seen repeatedly, ten times or more. The chain combines TRBV6-5 with TRBJ1-1; D remains unclear. The CDR3 loop spans 15 amino acids. Looked up from germline, CDR1 is MNHEY and CDR2 is SVGAGI. The V end lost 4 bases, the J end lost 4 bases, and 16 bases lay between the germline ends. The CDR3 nucleotides are TGTGCCAGCAGTTTGACTCCCGGAGGAGGCACTGAAGCTTTCTTT. Its translation is CASSLTPGGGTEAFF.

Many counts were recorded for this clonotype. The V gene is TRBV19, the J gene TRBJ2-3, with a weak D call TRBD2 (6 bases). The CDR3 consists of 15 residues. The germline V gene encodes CDR1 LNHDA and CDR2 SQIVND (reference sequence). V shed 5 bases and J shed 1 base, with 13 bases lying between them. The CDR3 loop reads CASSLRASGTDTQYF. Here the CDR3 DNA reads TGTGCCAGTAGTCTTAGGGCTAGCGGCACAGATACGCAGTATTTT.

This clonotype came up many times. This chain connects TRBV7-9 to TRBJ1-4; 8 nucleotides line up with TRBD1. This CDR3 spans 14 amino acids. The germline V gene encodes CDR1 SEHNR and CDR2 FQNEAQ (reference sequence). V shed 5 bases, J shed 5 bases, and the junction held 4 bases outside the gene matches. The CDR3 loop is CASSPGQGNEKLFF. CDR3 nucleotides: TGTGCCAGCAGCCCAGGACAGGGCAATGAAAAACTGTTTTTT.

Only a few counts were recorded for this clonotype. V and J are TRBV19 and TRBJ2-4, with D tentatively TRBD2 (5 bases). CDR1 and CDR2 from the germline V gene are LNHDA and SQIVND (reference sequence). The CDR3 covers 15 residues. Trimming left V 7 bases short and J 0 bases short, with 13 bases between. In DNA form, the CDR3 reads TGTGCCAGTACCTTGTCGGGGTTAGCCAAAAACATTCAGTACTTC. Protein: CASTLSGLAKNIQYF.

In its sample, this clonotype was seen many times. The CDR3 spells CASSITGTLETQYF. The CDR3 DNA sequence: TGTGCCAGCAGTATAACCGGGACATTAGAGACCCAGTACTTC. This chain uses TRBV27 with TRBJ2-5, with a tentative D call TRBD1 (6 bases). V was shortened by 5 bases and J by 4 bases, with 14 bases between the two germline ends. The CDR3 loop spans 14 amino acids. Germline V CDR1 and CDR2: MNHEY, SMNVEV (reference sequence).

This clonotype occurred many times. The V and J genes are TRBV27 and TRBJ1-5, with a tentative D call TRBD1 (5 bases). The V gene's germline CDR1 is MNHEY and CDR2 SMNVEV (reference sequence). The V end lost 8 bases, the J end lost 3 bases, and 17 bases lay between the germline ends. The CDR3 consists of 15 residues. CDR3 sequence: CASGFGGGFNQPQHF. The CDR3 DNA reads as TGTGCCAGCGGGTTTGGGGGGGGTTTCAATCAGCCCCAGCATTTT.

A note on this clonotype: A clone one base away is much larger, so this may be a read error. The genes are TRBV7-9 and TRBJ1-2, with D uncertain. The CDR3 length is 12 residues. Germline loops: CDR1 SEHNR, CDR2 FQNEAQ (reference sequence). CDR3 protein: CASSLERAGRPF. The CDR3 DNA sequence: TGTGCCAGCAGCTTAGAACGGGCAGGCCGCCCCTTC. The variable domain in full, completed from reference TRBV7-9 and TRBJ1-2, reads DTGVSQNPRHKITKRGQNVTFRCDPISEHNRLYWYRQTLGQGPEFLTYFQNEAQLEKSRLLSDRFSAERPKGSFSTLEIQRTEQGDSAMYLCASSLERAGRPFGSGTRLTVV.

This clonotype has a count of ten or more. V is TRBV7-6 and J is TRBJ1-3; D not certain. CDR1 and CDR2 from the germline V gene are SGHVS and FNYEAQ. The CDR3 totals 14 residues. V was clipped by 3 bases and J by 0 bases, with 6 bases between them. The CDR3 reads CASSLGYSGNTIYF. Here the CDR3 DNA reads TGTGCCAGCAGCTTGGGGTACTCTGGAAACACCATATATTTT.

Ten or more counts support this clonotype. The chain recombines TRBV10-2 with TRBJ2-1, with a possible D match to TRBD2 (7 bases). Trimming stripped 6 bases from V and 9 bases from J, with 15 bases between. This CDR3 is built from 13 residues. The V gene's germline CDR1 is WSHSY and CDR2 SAAADI. The CDR3: CASRIGGGVEQFF. The CDR3 coding sequence is TGCGCCAGCAGAATTGGCGGGGGCGTTGAGCAGTTCTTC.

This sequence joins TRBV7-9 and TRBJ1-1; D unclear. Per germline, CDR1 SEHNR and CDR2 FQNEAQ (reference sequence). CDR3 size: 15 residues. V lost 1 base and J lost 4, with 13 bases in between. For the CDR3, the DNA is TGTGCCAGCAGCTTAGGTGACCGAAAAAGCACTGAAGCTTTCTTT. Its protein product is CASSLGDRKSTEAFF.

In this sample, this clonotype turned up many times. V and J are TRBV29-1 and TRBJ2-7, with 9 bases identical to TRBD1. CDR1 SQVTM and CDR2 ANQGSEA come from the germline V gene. J was trimmed by 2 bases and V by 4 bases; bases with no gene match: 0. The CDR3 sequence is 12 residues long. The DNA for the CDR3 is TGCAGCGTTGGGGACAGGGCCTACGAGCAGTACTTC. This gives the protein CSVGDRAYEQYF.

The sample holds many counts of this clonotype. V and J are TRBV3-1 and TRBJ2-5; D unclear. Trimming left V 6 bases short and J 6 bases short, with 14 bases between. The CDR3 loop spans 13 amino acids. The germline V gene has CDR1 LGHDT and CDR2 YNNKEL (reference sequence). The CDR3 is CASSTVRPKTQYF. As DNA, the CDR3 is TGTGCCAGCAGTACCGTGAGGCCTAAGACCCAGTACTTC.

This clonotype counts as medium-sized. J is TRBJ2-7 and V is TRBV28, with TRBD2 as a possible D gene (5 bases). V lost 6 bases to trimming and J lost 0 bases, with 9 bases between them. Germline V lookup: CDR1 MDHEN, CDR2 SYDVKM. The CDR3 has 13 amino acids. The CDR3: CASSPTSSYEQYF. CDR3 sequence (DNA): TGTGCCAGCAGCCCAACTAGCTCCTACGAGCAGTACTTC. The variable domain in full, with the rest retrieved from reference TRBV28 and TRBJ2-7, is DVKVTQSSRYLVKRTGEKVFLECVQDMDHENMFWYRQDPGLGLRLIYFSYDVKMKEKGDIPEGYSVSREKKERFSLILESASTNQTSMYLCASSPTSSYEQYFGPGTRLTVT.

As regards this clonotype: Given a much more abundant clone one base away, this may be a read error. The rearrangement links TRBV7-8 to TRBJ1-5, with TRBD1 as a possible D gene (6 bases). Germline CDR1 SGHVS, CDR2 FQNEAQ. This CDR3 is 15 amino acids long. The CDR3 region is CACSKGRQGNQPQHF. The CDR3 region has the DNA TGTGCCTGCAGCAAGGGGCGCCAGGGGAATCAGCCCCAGCATTTT. The full variable domain, completed using reference TRBV7-8 and TRBJ1-5, is GAGVSQSPRYKVAKRGQDVALRCDPISGHVSLFWYQQALGQGPEFLTYFQNEAQLDKSGLPSDRFFAERPEGSVSTLKIQRTQQEDSAVYLCACSKGRQGNQPQHFGDGTRLSIL.

This clonotype was recorded at least ten times. This sequence joins TRBV28 and TRBJ2-3; the match to TRBD2 covers 7 bases. With V trimmed by 5 bases and J by 2 bases, 7 bases remained unmatched. Germline CDR1 reads MDHEN; CDR2 reads SYDVKM. The CDR3 is 15 amino acids. In nucleotides, the CDR3 is TGTGCCAGCAGTCAGATAGCGGGCCCCACAGATACGCAGTATTTT. Its protein is CASSQIAGPTDTQYF.

The chain combines TRBV20-1 with TRBJ1-2; weak D call: TRBD1 (5 bases). Trimming left V 7 bases short and J 13 bases short, with 22 bases between. Germline CDR1 is DFQATT and CDR2 is SNEGSKA (reference sequence). The CDR3 contains 12 residues. Here the CDR3 reads CSVHEQDALSTF. The CDR3 DNA follows: TGCAGTGTTCACGAACAGGACGCGCTGTCCACCTTC.

Note on this clonotype: One end of the junction does not line up with germline, which may come from a read error. This chain uses TRBV11-3 with TRBJ2-5, with D possibly TRBD2 on 7 matching bases. Germline V gives CDR1 SGHNT, CDR2 YENEEA. This CDR3 is built from 15 residues. The CDR3: CTSSPGGGGQETQYF. The CDR3 region has the DNA TGCACCAGCAGCCCCGGGGGAGGGGGCCAAGAGACCCAGTACTTC.

A note on this clonotype: One end of the junction is discordant with germline, which a read error may explain. The chain carries TRBV5-1 and TRBJ1-4; no definite D call. This CDR3 region has 15 residues. Germline-derived CDR1 and CDR2 are SGHRS and YFSETQ. CDR3 nucleotide sequence: TGCGCCAGCAGCAGAGCAGGAGCAGCTAATGAAAAACTGTTTTTC. This translates into CASSRAGAANEKLFF.

This clonotype was seen repeatedly, ten times or more. The rearrangement joins TRBV7-9 to TRBJ1-1, with TRBD1 as a possible D gene (5 bases). Germline CDR1 SEHNR, CDR2 FQNEAQ (reference sequence). The CDR3 consists of 14 residues. V was clipped by 6 bases and J by 4 bases, with 15 bases between them. DNA for the CDR3: TGTGCCAGCAGTTACAGGAAAAGGGGCACTGAAGCTTTCTTT. It codes for CASSYRKRGTEAFF.

This clonotype was seen at least ten times. One junction end disagrees with the germline gene, perhaps due to a read error. V gene TRBV20-1 combines with J gene TRBJ2-7; TRBD2 agrees at 10 bases. Germline values: CDR1 DFQATT, CDR2 SNEGSKA (reference sequence). This CDR3 contains 15 residues. CDR3 sequence (DNA): TGCAGTGTTAGAGATATACTAGCGGGGTCCTACGAGCAGTACTTC. This translates into CSVRDILAGSYEQYF.

Points on this clonotype: This may come from a read error, since a much larger clone is one base off. The chain is built from TRBV29-1 and TRBJ2-5; D gene uncertain. CDR3 length equals 12 residues. Trimming cost V 8 bases and J 3 bases, with 13 bases left between them. Germline V CDR1 and CDR2: SQVTM, ANQGSEA. This chain's CDR3 is CSLAVGKETQYF. The CDR3 DNA is TGCAGCCTTGCGGTGGGGAAAGAGACCCAGTACTTC.

The chain joins TRBV7-6 to TRBJ2-1, with TRBD1 matching over 7 bases. CDR3 length: 16 residues. V shed 5 bases, J shed 2 bases, and the junction held 9 bases outside the gene matches. Germline V gene data show CDR1 as SGHVS and CDR2 as FNYEAQ. The CDR3 loop reads CASSLRTGQTYNEQFF. The CDR3 DNA reads TGTGCCAGCAGCCTGAGGACGGGACAGACCTACAATGAGCAGTTCTTC.

This clonotype was found many times. This rearrangement joins TRBV18 to TRBJ2-5, with D uncertain. Per the germline V gene, CDR1 is KGHSH and CDR2 is LQKENI. Trimming removed 4 bases from V and 1 base from J, with 13 bases in between. This CDR3 comprises 15 residues. CDR3 sequence (DNA): TGTGCCAGCTCACACAAGAAGACCCCCCAAGAGACCCAGTACTTC. Amino acid sequence: CASSHKKTPQETQYF.

The genes are TRBV18 and TRBJ1-1; 9 nucleotides align to TRBD1. Unmatched junction bases numbered 15, after V lost 0 bases and J lost 13 bases. This CDR3 comprises 16 residues. Germline assignment: CDR1 KGHSH and CDR2 LQKENI. The CDR3 here is CASSPPLTGGGTEVFF. DNA of the CDR3: TGTGCCAGCTCACCACCGTTGACAGGGGGGGGTACTGAGGTTTTCTTT.

As to this clonotype: A read error may explain this, as a much larger clone is one base away. This sequence joins TRBV29-1 and TRBJ2-7; possibly TRBD2 for D (5 bases). The CDR3 runs 12 residues. Germline V lookup: CDR1 SQVTM, CDR2 ANQGSEA. Trimming cost V 4 bases and J 7 bases, with 14 bases left between them. CDR3 bases: TGCAGCGTTGGAGCCTCCCCGGGGGAGCAGTACTTC. Protein: CSVGASPGEQYF.

This clonotype occurred many times. The chain has TRBV2 and TRBJ1-1; no clear D gene. The V end was cut by 6 bases, the J end by 8 bases, with 7 bases between. Germline CDR1 reads SNHLY; CDR2 reads FYNNEI. This CDR3 is built from 10 residues. The CDR3 bases are TGTGCCAGCAGGGAAAAAGAAGCTTTCTTT. Its translation is CASREKEAFF.

This clonotype was counted many times. CDR3 protein: CASSAQRNTGELFF. The CDR3 DNA reads as TGCGCCAGCAGTGCCCAGCGGAACACCGGGGAGCTGTTTTTT. The V and J genes are TRBV10-1 and TRBJ2-2; no firm D call. Per the germline V gene, CDR1 is WNHNN and CDR2 is SYGVQD (reference sequence). The CDR3 totals 14 residues. Between the trimmed V and J ends, which lost 4 bases and 1 base, there was a span of 7 bases.

This clonotype has at least ten counts. This CDR3 is CASSEGWQAMNTEAFF. CDR3 coding DNA: TGTGCCAGCAGTGAAGGTTGGCAGGCTATGAACACTGAAGCTTTCTTT. The gene calls are TRBV6-1 and TRBJ1-1; D is undetermined. V was pared by 1 base and J by 0 bases, with 12 bases between. The CDR3 has 16 amino acids. Germline V gene sequence: CDR1 MNHNS, CDR2 SASEGT.

This clonotype has ten or more counts. This chain links TRBV6-1 with TRBJ1-1; D is unclear. V shed 4 bases and J shed 10 bases, with 7 bases lying between them. The germline V gene encodes CDR1 MNHNS and CDR2 SASEGT. This CDR3 contains 10 residues. CDR3 sequence: CASSARRAFF. The CDR3 nucleotides are TGTGCCAGCAGTGCTCGCCGAGCTTTCTTT.